These 4 T cell receptor beta chains were sequenced from one sample in a study of blood T cell repertoires in COVID-19. Using immunoSEQ multiplex PCR, the repertoire was profiled, and TCRdb retains in-frame clones only, with some absent. The repertoire has around 300,000 clones, nearly 90% of them found once; the top ten carry roughly 1.5%. The material sequenced was PBMCs or T cells enriched from blood (not recorded which). These receptors were taken from a woman under 30 with acute COVID-19.

There are a few counts of this clone. The V and J genes are TRBV6-5 and TRBJ2-7; 9 bases fit TRBD2. V lost 5 bases to trimming and J lost 0 bases; unmatched junction nucleotides: 2. The CDR3 has 14 residues. Germline loops: CDR1 MNHEY, CDR2 SVGAGI. DNA of the CDR3: TGTGCCAGCAGTCTAGCGGGATTCTCCTACGAGCAGTACTTC. Protein product: CASSLAGFSYEQYF.

V and J are TRBV29-1 and TRBJ1-1; a weak D match, TRBD1 (5 bases). Trimming took 4 bases from V and 5 from J, leaving 17 bases between them. The germline gives CDR1 SQVTM, CDR2 ANQGSEA. CDR3 length: 14 amino acids. CDR3 amino acids: CSVAAFGGETEAFF. DNA of the CDR3: TGCAGCGTTGCGGCCTTCGGAGGGGAGACTGAAGCTTTCTTT.

Only one count was recorded for this clone. The chain is built from TRBV9 and TRBJ2-7, with 8 bases identical to TRBD2. The CDR3 extends over 16 amino acids. Germline-derived CDR1 and CDR2 are SGDLS and YYNGEE. Losses at the gene ends were 7 bases for V and 7 bases for J; bases not matched to a gene: 19. CDR3 in DNA: TGTGCCAGCGTTTACTCCGGACGACTAGCGCTTTCGGAGCAGTACTTC. This codes for CASVYSGRLALSEQYF.

This clone has a single count. The chain joins TRBV18 to TRBJ2-7, with 13 positions matching TRBD2. The CDR3 covers 15 residues. CDR1 KGHSH and CDR2 LQKENI come from the germline V gene. V lost 3 bases and J lost 1; bases outside the gene matches: 0. The CDR3, as DNA: TGTGCCAGCTCACCGACTAGCGGGAGGTCCTACGAGCAGTACTTC. Translation gives CASSPTSGRSYEQYF.